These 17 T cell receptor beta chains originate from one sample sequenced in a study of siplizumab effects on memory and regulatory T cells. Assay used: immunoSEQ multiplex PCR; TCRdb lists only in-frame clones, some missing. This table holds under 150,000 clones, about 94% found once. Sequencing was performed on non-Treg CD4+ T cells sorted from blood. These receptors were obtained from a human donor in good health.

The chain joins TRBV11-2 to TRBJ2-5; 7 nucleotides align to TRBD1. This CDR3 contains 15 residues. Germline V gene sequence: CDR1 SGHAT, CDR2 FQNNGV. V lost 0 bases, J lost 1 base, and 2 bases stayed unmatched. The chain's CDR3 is CASSLDGTAQETQYF. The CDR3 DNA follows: TGTGCCAGCAGCTTAGACGGGACAGCCCAAGAGACCCAGTACTTC.

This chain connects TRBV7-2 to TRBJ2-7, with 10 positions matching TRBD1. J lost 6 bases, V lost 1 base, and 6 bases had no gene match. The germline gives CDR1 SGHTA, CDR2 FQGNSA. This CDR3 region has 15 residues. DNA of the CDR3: TGTGCCAGCAGCTTAGTTACGACAGGGGGCGGCGAGCAGTACTTC. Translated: CASSLVTTGGGEQYF.

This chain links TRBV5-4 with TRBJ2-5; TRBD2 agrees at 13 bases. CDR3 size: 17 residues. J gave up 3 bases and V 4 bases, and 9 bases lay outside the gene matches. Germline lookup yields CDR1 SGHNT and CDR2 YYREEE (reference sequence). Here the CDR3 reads CASSPGVGTSGEETQYF. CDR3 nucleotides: TGTGCCAGCAGCCCCGGGGTGGGGACTAGCGGGGAAGAGACCCAGTACTTC.

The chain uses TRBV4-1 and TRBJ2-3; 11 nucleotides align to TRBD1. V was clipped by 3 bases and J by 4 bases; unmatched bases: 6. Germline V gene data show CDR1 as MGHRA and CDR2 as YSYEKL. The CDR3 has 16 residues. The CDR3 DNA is TGCGCCAGCAGCCACGGGACAGGGGGTCTGGCAGATACGCAGTATTTT. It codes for CASSHGTGGLADTQYF.

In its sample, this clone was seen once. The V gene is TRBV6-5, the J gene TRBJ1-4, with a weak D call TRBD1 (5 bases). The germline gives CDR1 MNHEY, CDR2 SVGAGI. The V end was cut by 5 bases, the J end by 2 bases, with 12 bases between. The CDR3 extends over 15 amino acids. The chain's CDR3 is CASSRQWGTNEKLFF. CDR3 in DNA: TGTGCCAGCAGTCGGCAGTGGGGCACTAATGAAAAACTGTTTTTT.

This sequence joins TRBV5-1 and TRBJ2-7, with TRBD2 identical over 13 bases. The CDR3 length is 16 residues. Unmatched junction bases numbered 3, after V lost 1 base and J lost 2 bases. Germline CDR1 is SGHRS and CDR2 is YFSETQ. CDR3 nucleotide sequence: TGCGCCAGCAGCTTGTCACTAGCGGGAGGGCCCTACGAGCAGTACTTC. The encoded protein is CASSLSLAGGPYEQYF.

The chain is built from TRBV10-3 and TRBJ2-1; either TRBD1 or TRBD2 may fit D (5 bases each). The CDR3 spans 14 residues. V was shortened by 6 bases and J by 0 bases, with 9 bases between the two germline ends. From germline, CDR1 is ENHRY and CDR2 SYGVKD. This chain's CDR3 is CAISRDPSYNEQFF. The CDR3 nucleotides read TGTGCCATCAGCCGGGACCCCTCCTACAATGAGCAGTTCTTC.

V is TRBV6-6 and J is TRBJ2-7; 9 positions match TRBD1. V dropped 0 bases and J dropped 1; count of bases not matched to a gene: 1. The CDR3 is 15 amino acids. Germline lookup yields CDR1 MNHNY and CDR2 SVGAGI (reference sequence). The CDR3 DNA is TGTGCCAGCAGTTACTCCGGGACAGGGTCCTACGAGCAGTACTTC. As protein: CASSYSGTGSYEQYF.

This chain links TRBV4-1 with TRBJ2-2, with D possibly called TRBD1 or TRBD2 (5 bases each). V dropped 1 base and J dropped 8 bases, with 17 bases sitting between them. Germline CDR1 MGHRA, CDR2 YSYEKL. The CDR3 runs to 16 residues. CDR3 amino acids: CASSQVWGPRTGELFF. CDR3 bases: TGCGCCAGCAGCCAAGTCTGGGGACCACGCACAGGGGAGCTGTTTTTT.

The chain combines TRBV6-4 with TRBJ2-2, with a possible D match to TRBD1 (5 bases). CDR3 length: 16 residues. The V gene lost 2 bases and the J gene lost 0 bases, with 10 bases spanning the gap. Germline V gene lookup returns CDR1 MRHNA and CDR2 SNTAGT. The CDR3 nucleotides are TGTGCCAGCAGTGACAGGACGACAGCGAACACCGGGGAGCTGTTTTTT. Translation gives CASSDRTTANTGELFF.

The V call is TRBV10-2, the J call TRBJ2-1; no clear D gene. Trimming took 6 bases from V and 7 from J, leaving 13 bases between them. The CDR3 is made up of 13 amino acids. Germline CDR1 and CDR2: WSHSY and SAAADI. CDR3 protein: CASSHQASNEQFF. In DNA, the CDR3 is TGCGCCAGCAGCCACCAGGCCTCAAATGAGCAGTTCTTC.

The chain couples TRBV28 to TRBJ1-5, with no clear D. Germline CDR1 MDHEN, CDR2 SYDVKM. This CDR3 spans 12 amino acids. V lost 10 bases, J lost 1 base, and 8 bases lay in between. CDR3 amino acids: CATTTSNQPQHF. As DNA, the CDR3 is TGTGCCACGACAACGAGCAATCAGCCCCAGCATTTT.

The CDR3 nucleotides read TGTGCCAGCAGTAGGGGGTCCGACTATGGCTACACCTTC. It is translated as CASSRGSDYGYTF. This chain uses TRBV2 with TRBJ1-2, with TRBD1 as a possible D gene (6 bases). Trimming cost V 5 bases and J 3 bases, with 10 bases left between them. Germline values: CDR1 SNHLY, CDR2 FYNNEI. The CDR3 is 13 residues long.

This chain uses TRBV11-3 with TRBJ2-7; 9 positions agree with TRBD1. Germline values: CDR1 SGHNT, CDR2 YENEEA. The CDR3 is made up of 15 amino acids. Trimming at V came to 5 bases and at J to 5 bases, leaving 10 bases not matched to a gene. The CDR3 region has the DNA TGTGCCAGCAGCAACGCCGGGACAGGGATCGACGAGCAGTACTTC. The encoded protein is CASSNAGTGIDEQYF.

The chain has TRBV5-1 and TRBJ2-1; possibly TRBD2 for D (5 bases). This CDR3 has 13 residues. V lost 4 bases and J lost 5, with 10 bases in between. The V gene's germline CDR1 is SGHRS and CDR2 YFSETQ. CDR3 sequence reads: CASSITGNNEQFF. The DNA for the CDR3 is TGCGCCAGCAGCATTACGGGAAACAATGAGCAGTTCTTC. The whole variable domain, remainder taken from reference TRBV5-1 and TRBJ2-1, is KAGVTQTPRYLIKTRGQQVTLSCSPISGHRSVSWYQQTPGQGLQFLFEYFSETQRNKGNFPGRFSGRQFSNSRSEMNVSTLELGDSALYLCASSITGNNEQFFGPGTRLTVL.

CDR3 sequence (DNA): TGCGCCAGCAGCTTTGGGGCCTCGGGCATACAAGAGACCCAGTACTTC. Encoded protein: CASSFGASGIQETQYF. The gene calls are TRBV5-1 and TRBJ2-5; D perhaps matches TRBD1 (5 bases). CDR3 length: 16 amino acids. Germline V CDR1 and CDR2: SGHRS, YFSETQ. Trimming stripped 2 bases from V and 2 bases from J, with 16 bases between.

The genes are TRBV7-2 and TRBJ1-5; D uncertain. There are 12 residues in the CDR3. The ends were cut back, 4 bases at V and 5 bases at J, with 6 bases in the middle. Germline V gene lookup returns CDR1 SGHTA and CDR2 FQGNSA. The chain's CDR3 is CASSSRDQPQHF. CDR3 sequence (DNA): TGTGCCAGCAGCTCGAGGGATCAGCCCCAGCATTTT.